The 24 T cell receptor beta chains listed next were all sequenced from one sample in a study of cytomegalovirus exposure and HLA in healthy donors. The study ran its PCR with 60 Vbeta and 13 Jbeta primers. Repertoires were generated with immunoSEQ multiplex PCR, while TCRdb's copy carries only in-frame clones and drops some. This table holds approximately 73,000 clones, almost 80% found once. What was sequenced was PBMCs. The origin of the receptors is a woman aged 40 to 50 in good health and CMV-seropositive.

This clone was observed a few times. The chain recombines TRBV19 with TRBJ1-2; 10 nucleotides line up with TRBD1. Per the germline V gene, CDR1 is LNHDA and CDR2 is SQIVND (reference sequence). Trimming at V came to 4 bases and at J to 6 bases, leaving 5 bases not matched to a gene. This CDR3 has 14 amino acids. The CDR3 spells CASSTDRGIDGYTF. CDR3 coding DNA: TGTGCCAGTAGTACGGACAGGGGGATCGATGGCTACACCTTC.

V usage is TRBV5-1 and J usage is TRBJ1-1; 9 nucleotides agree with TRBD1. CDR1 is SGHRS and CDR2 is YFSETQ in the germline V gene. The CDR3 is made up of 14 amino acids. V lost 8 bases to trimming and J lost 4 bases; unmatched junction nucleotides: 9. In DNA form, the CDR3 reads TGCGCCAGTTCGAGGGGACAGGGTTCCACTGAAGCTTTCTTT. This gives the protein CASSRGQGSTEAFF.

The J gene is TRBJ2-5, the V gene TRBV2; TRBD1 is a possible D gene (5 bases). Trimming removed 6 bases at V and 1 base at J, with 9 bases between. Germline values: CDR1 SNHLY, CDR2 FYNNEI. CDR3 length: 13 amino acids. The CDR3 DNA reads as TGTGCCAGCAGAAGACAGCTCCAAGAGACCCAGTACTTC. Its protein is CASRRQLQETQYF.

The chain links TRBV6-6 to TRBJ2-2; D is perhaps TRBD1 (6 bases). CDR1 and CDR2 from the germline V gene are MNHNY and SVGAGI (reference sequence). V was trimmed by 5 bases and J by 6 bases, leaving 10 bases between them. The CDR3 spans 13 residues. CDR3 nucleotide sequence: TGTGCCAGCAGTACCACAGGGTCCGGGGAGCTGTTTTTT. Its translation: CASSTTGSGELFF.

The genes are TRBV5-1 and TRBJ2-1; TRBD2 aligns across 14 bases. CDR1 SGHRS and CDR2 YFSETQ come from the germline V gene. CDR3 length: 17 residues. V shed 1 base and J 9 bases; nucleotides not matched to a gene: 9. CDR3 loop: CASSLRLAGGSMGEQFF. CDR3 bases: TGCGCCAGCAGCTTGAGACTAGCGGGAGGGAGTATGGGTGAGCAGTTCTTC.

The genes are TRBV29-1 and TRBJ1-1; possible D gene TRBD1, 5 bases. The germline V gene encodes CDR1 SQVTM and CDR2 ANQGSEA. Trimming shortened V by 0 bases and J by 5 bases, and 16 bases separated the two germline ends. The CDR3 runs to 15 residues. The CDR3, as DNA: TGCAGCGTTGAAGATCTTCCGGCAGGGTGGACTGAAGCTTTCTTT. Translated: CSVEDLPAGWTEAFF.

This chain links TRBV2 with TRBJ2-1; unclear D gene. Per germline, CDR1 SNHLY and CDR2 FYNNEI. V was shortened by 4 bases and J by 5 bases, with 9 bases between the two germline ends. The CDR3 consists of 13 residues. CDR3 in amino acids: CASSVSMNNEQFF. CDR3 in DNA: TGTGCCAGCAGTGTTTCTATGAACAATGAGCAGTTCTTC.

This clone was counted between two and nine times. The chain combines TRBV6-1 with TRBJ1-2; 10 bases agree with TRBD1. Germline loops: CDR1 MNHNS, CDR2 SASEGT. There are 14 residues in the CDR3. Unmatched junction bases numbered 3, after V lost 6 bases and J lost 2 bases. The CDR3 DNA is TGTGCCAGCAGCGTGGGACAGGGGAACTATGGCTACACCTTC. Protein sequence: CASSVGQGNYGYTF.

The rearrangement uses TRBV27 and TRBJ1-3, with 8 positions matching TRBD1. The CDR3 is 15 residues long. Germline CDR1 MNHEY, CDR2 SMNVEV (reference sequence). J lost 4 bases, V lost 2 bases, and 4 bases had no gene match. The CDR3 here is CASSLNSGGGNTIYF. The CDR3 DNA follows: TGTGCCAGCAGTTTAAACTCAGGGGGCGGAAACACCATATATTTT.

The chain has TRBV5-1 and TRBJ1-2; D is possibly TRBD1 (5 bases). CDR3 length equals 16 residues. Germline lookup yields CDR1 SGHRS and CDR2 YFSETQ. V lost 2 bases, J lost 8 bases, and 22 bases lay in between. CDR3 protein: CASSFGTSGGENGYTF. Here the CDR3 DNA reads TGCGCCAGCAGCTTCGGGACCTCGGGAGGGGAAAACGGCTACACCTTC.

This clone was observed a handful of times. The CDR3 is CASQRWTLGNQPQHF. As DNA, the CDR3 is TGTGCCAGCCAACGGTGGACTTTGGGCAATCAGCCCCAGCATTTT. The V and J genes are TRBV5-5 and TRBJ1-5; D uncertain. The CDR3 is made up of 15 amino acids. Germline loops: CDR1 SGHKS, CDR2 YYEKEE (reference sequence). The germline V and J ends were trimmed by 7 bases and 2 bases, with 16 bases remaining between them.

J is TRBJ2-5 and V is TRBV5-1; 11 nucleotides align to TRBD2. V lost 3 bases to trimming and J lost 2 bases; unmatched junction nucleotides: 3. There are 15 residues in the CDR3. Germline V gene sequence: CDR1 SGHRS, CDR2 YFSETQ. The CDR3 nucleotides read TGCGCCAGCAGCTGGGGACTAGCGGTTCAAGAGACCCAGTACTTC. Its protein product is CASSWGLAVQETQYF.

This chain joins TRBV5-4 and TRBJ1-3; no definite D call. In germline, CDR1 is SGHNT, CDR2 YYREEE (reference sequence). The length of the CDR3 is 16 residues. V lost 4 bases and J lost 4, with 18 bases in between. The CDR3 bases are TGTGCCAGCAGCGTTAGCTCCGGCGGCGCGGGAAACACCATATATTTT. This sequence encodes CASSVSSGGAGNTIYF.

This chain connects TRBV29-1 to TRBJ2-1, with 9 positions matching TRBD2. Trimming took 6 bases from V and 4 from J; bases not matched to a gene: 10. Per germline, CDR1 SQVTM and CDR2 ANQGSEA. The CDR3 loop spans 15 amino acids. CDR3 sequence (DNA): TGCAGCGTCGACCTACTAGCGGGTCTTTACAATGAGCAGTTCTTC. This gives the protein CSVDLLAGLYNEQFF.

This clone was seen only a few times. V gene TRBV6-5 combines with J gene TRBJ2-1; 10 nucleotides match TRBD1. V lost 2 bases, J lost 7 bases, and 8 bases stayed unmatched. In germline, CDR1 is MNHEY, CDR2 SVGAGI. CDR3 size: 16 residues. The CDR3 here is CASSYLPGQGKNEQFF. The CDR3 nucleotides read TGTGCCAGCAGTTACCTACCGGGACAGGGGAAGAATGAGCAGTTCTTC.

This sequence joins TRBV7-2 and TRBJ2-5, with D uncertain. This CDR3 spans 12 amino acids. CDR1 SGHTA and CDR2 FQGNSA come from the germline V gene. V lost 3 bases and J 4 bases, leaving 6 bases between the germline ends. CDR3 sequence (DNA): TGTGCCAGCAGCTTCAGGTCAGAGACCCAGTACTTC. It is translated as CASSFRSETQYF.

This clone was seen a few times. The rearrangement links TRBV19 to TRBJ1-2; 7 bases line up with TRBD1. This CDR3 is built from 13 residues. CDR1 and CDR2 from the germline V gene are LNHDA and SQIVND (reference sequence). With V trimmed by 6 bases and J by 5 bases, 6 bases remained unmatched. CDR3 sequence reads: CASSEPGGYGYTF. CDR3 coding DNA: TGTGCCAGTAGCGAGCCAGGGGGATATGGCTACACCTTC.

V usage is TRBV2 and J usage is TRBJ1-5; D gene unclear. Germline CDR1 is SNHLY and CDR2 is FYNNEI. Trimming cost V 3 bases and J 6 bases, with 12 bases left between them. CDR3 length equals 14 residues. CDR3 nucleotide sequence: TGTGCCAGCAGTGAGGTAATTGTGAGTCAGCCCCAGCATTTT. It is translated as CASSEVIVSQPQHF.

Here the CDR3 DNA reads TGTGCCAGCAGTTACTTGGGACAGACCTACGAGCAGTACTTC. Amino acid sequence: CASSYLGQTYEQYF. The chain links TRBV6-6 to TRBJ2-7; 7 bases fit TRBD1. From germline, CDR1 is MNHNY and CDR2 SVGAGI (reference sequence). CDR3 length: 14 amino acids. The junction had 2 bases not matched to a gene; V was cut back by 1 base and J by 2 bases.

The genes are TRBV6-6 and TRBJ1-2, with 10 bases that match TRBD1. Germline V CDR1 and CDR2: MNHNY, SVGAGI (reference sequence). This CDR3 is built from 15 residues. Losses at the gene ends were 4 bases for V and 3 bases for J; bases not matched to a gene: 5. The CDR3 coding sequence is TGTGCCAGCAGTTCCACGACAGGGGGCGACTATGGCTACACCTTC. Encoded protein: CASSSTTGGDYGYTF.

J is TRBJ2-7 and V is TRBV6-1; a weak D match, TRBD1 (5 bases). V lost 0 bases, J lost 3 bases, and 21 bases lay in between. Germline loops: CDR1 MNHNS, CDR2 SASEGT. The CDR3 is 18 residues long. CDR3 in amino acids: CASSEALGQTWVGYEQYF. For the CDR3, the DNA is TGTGCCAGCAGTGAAGCGCTCGGACAAACCTGGGTAGGCTACGAGCAGTACTTC.

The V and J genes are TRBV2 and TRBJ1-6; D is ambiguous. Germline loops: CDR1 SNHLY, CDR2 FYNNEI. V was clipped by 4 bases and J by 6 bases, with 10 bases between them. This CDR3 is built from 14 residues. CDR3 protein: CASSGSGFNSPLHF. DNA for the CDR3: TGTGCCAGCAGTGGGTCGGGGTTTAATTCACCCCTCCACTTT.

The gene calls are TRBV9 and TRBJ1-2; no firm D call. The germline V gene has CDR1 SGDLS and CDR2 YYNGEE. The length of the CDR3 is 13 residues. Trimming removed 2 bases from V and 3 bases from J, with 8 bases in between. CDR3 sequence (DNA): TGTGCCAGCAGCGTCTCCGGGGACTATGGCTACACCTTC. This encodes CASSVSGDYGYTF.

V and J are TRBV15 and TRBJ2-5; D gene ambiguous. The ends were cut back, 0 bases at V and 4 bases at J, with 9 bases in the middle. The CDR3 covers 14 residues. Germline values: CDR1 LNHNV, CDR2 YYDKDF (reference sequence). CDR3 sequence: CATSRDPGPETQYF. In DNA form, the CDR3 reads TGTGCCACCAGCAGAGATCCGGGTCCAGAGACCCAGTACTTC.